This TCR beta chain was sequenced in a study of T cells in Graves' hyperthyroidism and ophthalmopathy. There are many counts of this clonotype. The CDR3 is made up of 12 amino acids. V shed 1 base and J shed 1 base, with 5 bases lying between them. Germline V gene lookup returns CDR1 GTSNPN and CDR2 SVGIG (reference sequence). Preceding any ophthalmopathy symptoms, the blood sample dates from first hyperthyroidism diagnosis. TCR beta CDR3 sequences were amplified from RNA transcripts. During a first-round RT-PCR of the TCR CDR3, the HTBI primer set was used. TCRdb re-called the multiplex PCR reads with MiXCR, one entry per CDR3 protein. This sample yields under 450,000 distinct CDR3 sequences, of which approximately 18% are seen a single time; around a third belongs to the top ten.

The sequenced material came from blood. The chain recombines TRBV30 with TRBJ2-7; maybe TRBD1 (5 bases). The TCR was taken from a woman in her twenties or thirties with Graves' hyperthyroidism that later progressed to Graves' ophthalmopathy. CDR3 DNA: TGTGCCTGGAGTGACAGGTCCTACGAGCAGTACTTC. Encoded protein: CAWSDRSYEQYF.